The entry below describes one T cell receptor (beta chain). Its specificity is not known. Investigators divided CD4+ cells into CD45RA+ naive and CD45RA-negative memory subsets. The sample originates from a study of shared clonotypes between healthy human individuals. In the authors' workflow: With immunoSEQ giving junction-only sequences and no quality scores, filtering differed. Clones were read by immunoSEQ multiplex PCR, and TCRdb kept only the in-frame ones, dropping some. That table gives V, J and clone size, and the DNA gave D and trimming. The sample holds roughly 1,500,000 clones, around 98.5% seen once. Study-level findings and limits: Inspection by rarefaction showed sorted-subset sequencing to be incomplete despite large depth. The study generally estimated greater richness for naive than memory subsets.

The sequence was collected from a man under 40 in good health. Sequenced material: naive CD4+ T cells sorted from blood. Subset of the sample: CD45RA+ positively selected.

CDR3 residues: CASSYGPAGNTIYF. The CDR3 DNA reads as TGTGCCAGCAGTTATGGTCCAGCTGGAAACACCATATATTTT. The V call is TRBV6-5, the J call TRBJ1-3, with D hard to call. V lost 3 bases and J lost 2, with 8 bases in between. CDR1 is MNHEY, CDR2 SVGAGI, per germline. The CDR3 sequence is 14 residues long.